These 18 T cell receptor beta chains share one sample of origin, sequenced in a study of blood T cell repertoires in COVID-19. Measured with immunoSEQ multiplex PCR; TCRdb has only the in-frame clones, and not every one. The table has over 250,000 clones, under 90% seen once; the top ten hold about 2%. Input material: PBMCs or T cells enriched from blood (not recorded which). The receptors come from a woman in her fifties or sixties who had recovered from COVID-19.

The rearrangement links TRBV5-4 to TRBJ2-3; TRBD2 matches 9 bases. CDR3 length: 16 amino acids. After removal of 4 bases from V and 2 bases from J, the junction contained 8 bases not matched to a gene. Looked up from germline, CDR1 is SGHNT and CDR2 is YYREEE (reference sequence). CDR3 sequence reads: CASSPVGGRATDTQYF. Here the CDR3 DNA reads TGTGCCAGCAGCCCGGTGGGCGGGAGGGCCACAGATACGCAGTATTTT. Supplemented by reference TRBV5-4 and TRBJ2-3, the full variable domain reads ETGVTQSPTHLIKTRGQQVTLRCSSQSGHNTVSWYQQALGQGPQFIFQYYREEENGRGNFPPRFSGLQFPNYSSELNVNALELDDSALYLCASSPVGGRATDTQYFGPGTRLTVL.

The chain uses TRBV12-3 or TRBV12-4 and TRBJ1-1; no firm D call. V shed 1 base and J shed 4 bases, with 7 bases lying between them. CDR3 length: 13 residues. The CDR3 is CASSLVVATEAFF. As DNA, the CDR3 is TGTGCCAGCAGTTTAGTTGTGGCCACTGAAGCTTTCTTT.

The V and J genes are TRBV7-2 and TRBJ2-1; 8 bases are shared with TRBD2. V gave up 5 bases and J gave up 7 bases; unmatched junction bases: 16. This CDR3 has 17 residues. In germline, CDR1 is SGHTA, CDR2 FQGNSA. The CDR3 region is CASSPRGGERGINEQFF. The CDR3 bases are TGTGCCAGCAGCCCCCGGGGGGGGGAGCGGGGAATTAATGAGCAGTTCTTC. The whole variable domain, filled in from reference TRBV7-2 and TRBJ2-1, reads GAGVSQSPSNKVTEKGKDVELRCDPISGHTALYWYRQSLGQGLEFLIYFQGNSAPDKSGLPSDRFSAERTGGSVSTLTIQRTQQEDSAVYLCASSPRGGERGINEQFFGPGTRLTVL.

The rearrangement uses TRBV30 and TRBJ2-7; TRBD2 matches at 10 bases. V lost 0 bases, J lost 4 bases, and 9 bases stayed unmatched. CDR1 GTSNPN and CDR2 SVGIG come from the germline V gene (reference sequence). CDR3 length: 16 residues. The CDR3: CAWSVYFPSGSYEQYF. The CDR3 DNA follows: TGTGCCTGGAGTGTATATTTTCCTAGCGGGAGTTACGAGCAGTACTTC.

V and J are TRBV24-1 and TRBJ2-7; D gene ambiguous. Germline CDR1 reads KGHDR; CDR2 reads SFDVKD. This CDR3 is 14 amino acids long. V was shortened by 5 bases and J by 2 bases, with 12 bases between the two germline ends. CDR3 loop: CATSAAEPPYEQYF. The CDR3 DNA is TGTGCCACCAGTGCGGCGGAGCCCCCCTACGAGCAGTACTTC.

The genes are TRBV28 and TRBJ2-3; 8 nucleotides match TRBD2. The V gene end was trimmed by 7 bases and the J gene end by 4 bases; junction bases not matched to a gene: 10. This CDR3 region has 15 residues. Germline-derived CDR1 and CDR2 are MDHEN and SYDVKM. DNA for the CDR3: TGTGCCAGCATGTCCGGCGGGGGGAGGGCAGATACGCAGTATTTT. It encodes CASMSGGGRADTQYF. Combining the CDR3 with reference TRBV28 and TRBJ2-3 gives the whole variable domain DVKVTQSSRYLVKRTGEKVFLECVQDMDHENMFWYRQDPGLGLRLIYFSYDVKMKEKGDIPEGYSVSREKKERFSLILESASTNQTSMYLCASMSGGGRADTQYFGPGTRLTVL.

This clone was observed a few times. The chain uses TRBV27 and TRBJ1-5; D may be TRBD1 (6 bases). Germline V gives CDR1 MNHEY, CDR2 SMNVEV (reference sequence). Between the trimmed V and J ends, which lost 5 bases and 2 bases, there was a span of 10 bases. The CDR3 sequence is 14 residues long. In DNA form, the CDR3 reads TGTGCCAGCAGTCACAGGGTTGGCAATCAGCCCCAGCATTTT. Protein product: CASSHRVGNQPQHF.

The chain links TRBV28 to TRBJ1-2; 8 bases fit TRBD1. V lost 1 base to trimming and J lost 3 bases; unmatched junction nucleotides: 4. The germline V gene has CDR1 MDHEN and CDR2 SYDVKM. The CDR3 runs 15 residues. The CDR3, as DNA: TGTGCCAGCAGTTTATCAACAGGGGGTTACTATGGCTACACCTTC. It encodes CASSLSTGGYYGYTF.

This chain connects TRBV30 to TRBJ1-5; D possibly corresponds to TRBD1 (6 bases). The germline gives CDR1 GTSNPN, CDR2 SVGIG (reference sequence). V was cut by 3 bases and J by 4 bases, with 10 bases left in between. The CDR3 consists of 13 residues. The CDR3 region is CAWRGQGNQPQHF. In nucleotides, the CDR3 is TGTGCCTGGAGGGGGCAGGGGAATCAGCCCCAGCATTTT.

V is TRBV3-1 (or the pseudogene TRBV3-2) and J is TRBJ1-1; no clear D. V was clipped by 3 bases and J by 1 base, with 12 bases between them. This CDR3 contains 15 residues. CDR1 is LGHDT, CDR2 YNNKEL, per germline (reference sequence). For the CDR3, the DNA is TGTGCCAGCAGCCAGGTTGGGCAAGAGAACACTGAAGCTTTCTTT. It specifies CASSQVGQENTEAFF.

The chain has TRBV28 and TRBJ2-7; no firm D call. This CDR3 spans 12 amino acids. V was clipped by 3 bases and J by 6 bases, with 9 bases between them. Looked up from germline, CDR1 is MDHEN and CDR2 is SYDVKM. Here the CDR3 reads CASSLRQPEQYF. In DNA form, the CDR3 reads TGTGCCAGCAGTTTGAGGCAGCCCGAGCAGTACTTC.

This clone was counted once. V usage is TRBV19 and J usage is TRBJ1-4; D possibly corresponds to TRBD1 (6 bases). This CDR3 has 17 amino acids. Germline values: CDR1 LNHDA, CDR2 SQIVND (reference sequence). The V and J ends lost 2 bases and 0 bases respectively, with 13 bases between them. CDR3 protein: CASSIMGHPSTNEKLFF. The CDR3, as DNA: TGTGCCAGTAGTATAATGGGACACCCTTCAACTAATGAAAAACTGTTTTTT.

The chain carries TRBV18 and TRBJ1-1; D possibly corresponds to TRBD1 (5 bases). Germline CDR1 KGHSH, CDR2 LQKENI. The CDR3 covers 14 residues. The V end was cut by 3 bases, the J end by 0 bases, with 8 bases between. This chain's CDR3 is CASSPTALNTEAFF. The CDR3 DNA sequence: TGTGCCAGCTCACCGACAGCATTGAACACTGAAGCTTTCTTT. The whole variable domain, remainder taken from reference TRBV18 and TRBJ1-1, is NAGVMQNPRHLVRRRGQEARLRCSPMKGHSHVYWYRQLPEEGLKFMVYLQKENIIDESGMPKERFSAEFPKEGPSILRIQQVVRGDSAAYFCASSPTALNTEAFFGQGTRLTVV.

The CDR3 here is CASRPDRAGNTIYF. Written as DNA, the CDR3 is TGCGCCAGCAGACCCGACAGGGCTGGAAACACCATATATTTT. The chain uses TRBV5-1 and TRBJ1-3, with 7 nucleotides matching TRBD1. V shed 5 bases and J 2 bases; nucleotides not matched to a gene: 4. This CDR3 has 14 residues. Germline CDR1 is SGHRS and CDR2 is YFSETQ.

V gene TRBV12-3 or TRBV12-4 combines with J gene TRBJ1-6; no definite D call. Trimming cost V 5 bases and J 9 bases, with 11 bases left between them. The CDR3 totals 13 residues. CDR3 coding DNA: TGTGCCAGCAGTCCCTCTCCGGGTTCACCCCTCCACTTT. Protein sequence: CASSPSPGSPLHF.

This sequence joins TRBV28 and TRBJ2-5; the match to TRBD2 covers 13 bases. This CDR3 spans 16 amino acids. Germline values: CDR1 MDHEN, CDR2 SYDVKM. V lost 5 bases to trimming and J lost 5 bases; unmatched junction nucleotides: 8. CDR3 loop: CASSPGTSGAGETQYF. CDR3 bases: TGTGCCAGCAGTCCCGGGACTAGCGGGGCGGGGGAGACCCAGTACTTC.

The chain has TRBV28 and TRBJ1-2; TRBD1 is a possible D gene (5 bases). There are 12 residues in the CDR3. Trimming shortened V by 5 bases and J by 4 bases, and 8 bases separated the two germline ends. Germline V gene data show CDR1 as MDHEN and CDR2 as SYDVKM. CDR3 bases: TGTGCCAGCAGTCAGGGTCTCTATGGCTACACCTTC. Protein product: CASSQGLYGYTF.

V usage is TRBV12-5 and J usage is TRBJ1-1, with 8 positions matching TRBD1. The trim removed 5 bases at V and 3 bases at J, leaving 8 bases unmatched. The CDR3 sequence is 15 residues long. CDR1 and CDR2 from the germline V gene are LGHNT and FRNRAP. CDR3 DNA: TGTGCTAGTGGTGATTGGACAGGGACATACACTGAAGCTTTCTTT. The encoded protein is CASGDWTGTYTEAFF.